The clone carrying this T cell receptor (beta chain) was seen a few times. Here immunoSEQ multiplex PCR was the method, and the copy in TCRdb shows in-frame clones only, minus some. The sample records fewer than 300,000 clones, approximately 90% being singletons. The entry originates in a study of blood T cell repertoires in COVID-19. Researchers sorted participants into cohorts using their self-reported clinical history. Recovery meant two consecutive negative NP/OP PCR tests, professional clearance, or resolved symptoms. The clonotype was recovered from a man aged 35 to 55 who had recovered from COVID-19. The sequenced sample was PBMCs or T cells enriched from blood (not recorded which).

CDR3 DNA: TGTGCCAGCAGTCCTATAGGGACAGGGAAAGCTTTCTTT. Its protein is CASSPIGTGKAFF. The chain couples TRBV6-5 to TRBJ1-1, with 9 bases identical to TRBD1. CDR3 length: 13 residues. CDR1 is MNHEY and CDR2 is SVGAGI in the germline V gene. Germline trimming cut 5 bases from V and 9 bases from J; bases unmatched to any gene: 7.